This T cell receptor beta chain was sequenced during a study of blood T cell repertoires in COVID-19. Clones were sequenced by immunoSEQ multiplex PCR, and TCRdb holds only the in-frame ones, with some missing. Of around 480,000 clones in the sample, 87% are singletons; the top ten hold approximately 0.7%. In Cohort 3, a recovered donor had either two negative PCRs, clearance, or symptom resolution. The ends were cut back, 0 bases at V and 1 base at J, with 12 bases in the middle. The CDR3 consists of 15 residues. Germline V lookup: CDR1 GTSNPN, CDR2 SVGIG (reference sequence). The sequenced material came from PBMCs or T cells enriched from blood (not recorded which). This chain connects TRBV30 to TRBJ1-1; perhaps TRBD1 as D (5 bases). The clonotype comes from a woman aged 18-30 years who had recovered from COVID-19. This CDR3 reads CAWSVLGGSNTEAFF. CDR3 bases: TGTGCCTGGAGTGTCCTCGGGGGGTCGAACACTGAAGCTTTCTTT.